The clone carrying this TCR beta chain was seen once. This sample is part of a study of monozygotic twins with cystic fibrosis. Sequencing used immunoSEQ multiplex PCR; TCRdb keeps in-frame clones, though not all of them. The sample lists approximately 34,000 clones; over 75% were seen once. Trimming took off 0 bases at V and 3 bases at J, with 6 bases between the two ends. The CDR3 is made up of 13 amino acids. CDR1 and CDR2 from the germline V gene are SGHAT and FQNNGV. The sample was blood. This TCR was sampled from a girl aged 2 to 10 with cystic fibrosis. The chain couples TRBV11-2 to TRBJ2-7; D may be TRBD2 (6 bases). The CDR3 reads CASSLDSGYEQYF. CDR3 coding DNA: TGTGCCAGCAGCTTAGATAGCGGCTACGAGCAGTACTTC.